This TCR beta chain was identified during a study of T cells after yellow fever vaccination. TCRdb processed the 5' RACE reads anew with MiXCR; each CDR3 protein has one entry. The sample comprises a few hundred thousand distinct CDR3 sequences, roughly a sixth of which are singletons, and 18% rests with the top ten. V dropped 0 bases and J dropped 4; count of bases not matched to a gene: 9. CDR3 length: 17 residues. Germline V CDR1 and CDR2: SGHRS, YFSETQ. The sample in question was PBMCs, obtained before the yellow fever booster vaccination. The chain is built from TRBV5-1 and TRBJ2-5, with 10 bases identical to TRBD1. The sequence was collected from a man younger than 30 who received the YFV17D yellow fever vaccine. The CDR3 spells CASSLAPGQGRTETQYF. The DNA of the CDR3 is TGCGCCAGCAGCTTGGCCCCGGGACAGGGGAGAACAGAGACCCAGTACTTC.